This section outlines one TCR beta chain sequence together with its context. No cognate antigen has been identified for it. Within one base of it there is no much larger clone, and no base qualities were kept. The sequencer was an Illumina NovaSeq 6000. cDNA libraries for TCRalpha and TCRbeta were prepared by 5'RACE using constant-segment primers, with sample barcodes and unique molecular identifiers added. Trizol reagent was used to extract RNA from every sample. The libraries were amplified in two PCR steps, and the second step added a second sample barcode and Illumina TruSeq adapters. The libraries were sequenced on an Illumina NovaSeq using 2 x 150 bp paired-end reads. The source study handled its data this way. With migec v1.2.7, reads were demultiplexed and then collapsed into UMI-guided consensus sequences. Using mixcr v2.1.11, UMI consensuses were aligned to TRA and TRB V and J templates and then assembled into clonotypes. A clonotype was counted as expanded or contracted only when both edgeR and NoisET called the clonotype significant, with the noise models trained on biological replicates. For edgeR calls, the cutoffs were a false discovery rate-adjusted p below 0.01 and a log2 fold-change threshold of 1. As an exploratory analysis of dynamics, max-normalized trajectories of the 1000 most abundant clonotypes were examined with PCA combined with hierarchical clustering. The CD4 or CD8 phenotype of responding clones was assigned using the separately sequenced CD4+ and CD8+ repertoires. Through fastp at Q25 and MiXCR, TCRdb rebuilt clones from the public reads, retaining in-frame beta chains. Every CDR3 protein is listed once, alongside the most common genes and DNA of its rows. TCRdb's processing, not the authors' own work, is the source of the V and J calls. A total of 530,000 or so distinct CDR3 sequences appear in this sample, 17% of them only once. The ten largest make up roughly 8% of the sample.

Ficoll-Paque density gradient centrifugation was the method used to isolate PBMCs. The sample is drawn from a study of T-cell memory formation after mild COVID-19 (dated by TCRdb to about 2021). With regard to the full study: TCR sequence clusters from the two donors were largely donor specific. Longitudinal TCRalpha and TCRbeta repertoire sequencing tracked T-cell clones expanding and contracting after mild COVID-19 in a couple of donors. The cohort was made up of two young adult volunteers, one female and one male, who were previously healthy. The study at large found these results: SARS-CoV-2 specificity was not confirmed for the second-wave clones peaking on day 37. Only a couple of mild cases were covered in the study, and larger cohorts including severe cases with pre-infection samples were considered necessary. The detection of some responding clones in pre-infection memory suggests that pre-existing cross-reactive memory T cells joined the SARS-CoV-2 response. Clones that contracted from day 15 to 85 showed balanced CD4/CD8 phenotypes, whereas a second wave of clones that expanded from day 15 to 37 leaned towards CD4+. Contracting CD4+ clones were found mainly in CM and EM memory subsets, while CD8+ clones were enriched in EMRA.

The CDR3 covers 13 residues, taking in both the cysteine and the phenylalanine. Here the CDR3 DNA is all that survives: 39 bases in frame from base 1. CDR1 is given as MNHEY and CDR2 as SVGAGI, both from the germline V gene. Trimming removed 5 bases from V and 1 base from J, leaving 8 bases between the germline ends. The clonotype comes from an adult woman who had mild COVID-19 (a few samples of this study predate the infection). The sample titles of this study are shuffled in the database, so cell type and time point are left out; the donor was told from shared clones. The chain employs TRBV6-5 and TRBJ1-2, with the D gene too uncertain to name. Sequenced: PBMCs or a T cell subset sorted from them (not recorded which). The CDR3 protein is CASSKNLNYGYTF. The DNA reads TGTGCCAGCAGTAAGAACCTTAACTATGGCTACACCTTC.